The 5 T cell receptor beta chains below all came from one sample that was sequenced in a study of HIV-infected patients and healthy controls. TCRdb recomputed calls from the 5' RACE reads with MiXCR, one row per CDR3 protein. The data hold roughly 68,000 distinct CDR3 sequences, with over 15% observed a single time. The sequenced sample was CD4+ T cells from blood. Every receptor here comes from a human donor in good health.

This clonotype has a handful of counts. V gene TRBV19 combines with J gene TRBJ2-2; the D is unclear. The length of the CDR3 is 14 residues. CDR1 and CDR2 from the germline V gene are LNHDA and SQIVND (reference sequence). V dropped 4 bases and J dropped 8 bases, with 14 bases sitting between them. In DNA, the CDR3 is TGTGCCAGTAGTACGCGGAGTGAAGTGGGGGAGCTGTTTTTT. This codes for CASSTRSEVGELFF.

The table lists this clonotype with many counts. The V and J genes are TRBV9 and TRBJ1-1, with D unclear. V was cut by 0 bases and J by 1 base, with 13 bases left in between. There are 16 residues in the CDR3. Germline loops: CDR1 SGDLS, CDR2 YYNGEE. The CDR3 bases are TGTGCCAGCAGCGTAGAGGGTTCCAGAAAGAACACTGAAGCTTTCTTT. Translation gives CASSVEGSRKNTEAFF.

This clonotype was detected many times. The V and J genes are TRBV20-1 and TRBJ2-7, with 11 nucleotides matching TRBD2. Trimming took 3 bases from V and 2 from J; bases not matched to a gene: 18. The germline CDR1 and CDR2 sequences are DFQATT and SNEGSKA (reference sequence). The CDR3 has 19 amino acids. Here the CDR3 reads CSASLQGAASGRIAYEQYF. DNA for the CDR3: TGCAGTGCTAGTCTACAGGGGGCGGCTAGCGGGAGGATCGCCTACGAGCAGTACTTC.

This sequence joins TRBV6-5 and TRBJ1-5; D gene uncertain. CDR3 length: 14 residues. Trimming pared 9 bases from V and 0 bases from J, leaving 12 bases between. Germline lookup yields CDR1 MNHEY and CDR2 SVGAGI. CDR3 protein: CARKDGYSNQPQHF. Here the CDR3 DNA reads TGTGCCAGGAAGGACGGATATAGCAATCAGCCCCAGCATTTT.

Concerning this clonotype: This clone may be a read error of a much larger clone one base away. This rearrangement joins TRBV7-2 to TRBJ1-5, with unresolved D. The CDR3 contains 13 residues. Trimming took 2 bases from V and 5 from J, leaving 7 bases between them. Germline CDR1 is SGHTA and CDR2 is FQGNSA. The CDR3 DNA reads as TGTGCCAGCAGCTTAACGAGGGATCAGCCCCAGCATTTT. This sequence encodes CASSLTRDQPQHF.